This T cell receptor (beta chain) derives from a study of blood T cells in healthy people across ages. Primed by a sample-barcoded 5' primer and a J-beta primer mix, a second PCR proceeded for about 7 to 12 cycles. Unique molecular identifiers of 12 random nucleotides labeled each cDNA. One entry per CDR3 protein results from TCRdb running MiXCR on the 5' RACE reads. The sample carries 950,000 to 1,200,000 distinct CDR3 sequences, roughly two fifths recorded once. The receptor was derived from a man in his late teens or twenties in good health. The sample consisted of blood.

The CDR3 bases are TGTGCCAGCAGTTTTAGTGTTTTATACAATGAGCAGTACTTC. Its translation is CASSFSVLYNEQYF. The rearrangement uses TRBV6-6 and TRBJ2-7, with unresolved D. The V end was cut by 4 bases, the J end by 7 bases, with 17 bases between. The CDR3 covers 14 residues. Per germline, CDR1 MNHNY and CDR2 SVGAGI (reference sequence).